Listed here are 12 T cell receptor beta chains from one sample, sequenced in a study of OX40 agonist ivuxolimab in advanced cancers. Method: immunoSEQ multiplex PCR; TCRdb's copy keeps in-frame clones and lacks some. The repertoire consists of roughly 96,000 clones, with approximately 80% occurring once and the leading ten covering about 6%. The sequencing used CD4+ or CD8+ T cells sorted from blood, collected in a trial of the OX40 agonist ivuxolimab. Receptors originate from an adult with an advanced solid tumor such as melanoma, head and neck, liver or kidney cancer.

V is TRBV7-6 and J is TRBJ1-1; TRBD1 matches 9 bases. After removal of 6 bases from V and 0 bases from J, the junction contained 2 bases not matched to a gene. This CDR3 has 14 amino acids. Germline V gene sequence: CDR1 SGHVS, CDR2 FNYEAQ. The CDR3 loop is CASRTGGLNTEAFF. CDR3 sequence (DNA): TGTGCCAGCAGGACAGGGGGTTTGAACACTGAAGCTTTCTTT.

As to this clone: The junction departs from the called germline gene at one end, perhaps through a read error. The V and J genes are TRBV2 and TRBJ1-1; TRBD1 is a possible D gene (5 bases). The CDR3 is made up of 13 amino acids. Germline V gives CDR1 SNHLY, CDR2 FYNNEI. Here the CDR3 DNA reads TGTGCCAGCAGGGAAGGGGTGAACACTGAAGCTTTCTTT. Translating it yields CASREGVNTEAFF.

The chain employs TRBV6-5 and TRBJ1-1; D is possibly TRBD1 (6 bases). Looked up from germline, CDR1 is MNHEY and CDR2 is SVGAGI. The length of the CDR3 is 15 residues. The ends were cut back, 6 bases at V and 0 bases at J, with 14 bases in the middle. The CDR3, as DNA: TGTGCCAGCAGCTTACAGGGACGAATGAACACTGAAGCTTTCTTT. It yields the protein CASSLQGRMNTEAFF.

This chain connects TRBV27 to TRBJ1-1; no clear D gene. Germline CDR1 is MNHEY and CDR2 is SMNVEV (reference sequence). This CDR3 is built from 13 residues. Trimming left V 6 bases short and J 4 bases short, with 12 bases between. The CDR3 sequence is CASRPGPITEAFF. The CDR3, as DNA: TGTGCCAGCAGGCCCGGACCGATCACTGAAGCTTTCTTT.

The chain carries TRBV7-2 and TRBJ1-5, with 7 bases aligning to TRBD1. Per germline, CDR1 SGHTA and CDR2 FQGNSA. This CDR3 spans 12 amino acids. J was trimmed by 11 bases and V by 1 base; bases with no gene match: 2. The CDR3 sequence: CASSLGGTAQHF. The DNA of the CDR3 is TGTGCCAGCAGCTTAGGCGGGACAGCCCAGCATTTT.

This clone was recorded only once. V gene TRBV9 combines with J gene TRBJ2-3; tentatively, D is TRBD2 (6 bases). CDR3 length equals 16 residues. V was shortened by 3 bases and J by 1 base, with 15 bases between the two germline ends. Per the germline V gene, CDR1 is SGDLS and CDR2 is YYNGEE. The DNA of the CDR3 is TGTGCCAGCAGCGCCCTCGGGCCTAGCGGCACAGATACGCAGTATTTT. It specifies CASSALGPSGTDTQYF.

This chain links TRBV5-6 with TRBJ2-1; no clear D. Trimming removed 0 bases from V and 6 bases from J, with 7 bases in between. Germline CDR1 SGHDT, CDR2 YYEEEE. The CDR3 spans 13 residues. This chain's CDR3 is CASSLVLSNEQFF. The CDR3 region has the DNA TGTGCCAGCAGCTTGGTTCTCAGCAATGAGCAGTTCTTC.

This chain joins TRBV18 and TRBJ2-1; TRBD1 might be the D (5 bases). Germline-derived CDR1 and CDR2 are KGHSH and LQKENI. The CDR3 consists of 16 residues. V was cut by 6 bases and J by 2 bases, with 17 bases left in between. CDR3 in DNA: TGTGCCAGCTCCCAAATGCAGGGTAGGACCTACAATGAGCAGTTCTTC. This sequence encodes CASSQMQGRTYNEQFF.

This sequence joins TRBV6-1 and TRBJ2-2, with TRBD2 matching 7 bases. V shed 8 bases and J 13 bases; nucleotides not matched to a gene: 7. The CDR3 is 11 residues long. Looked up from germline, CDR1 is MNHNS and CDR2 is SASEGT. CDR3 protein: CASEREGGLFF. CDR3 in DNA: TGTGCCAGCGAGAGGGAGGGAGGGCTGTTTTTT.

This chain joins TRBV6-1 and TRBJ1-2; D possibly corresponds to TRBD1 (6 bases). The CDR3 has 12 amino acids. V lost 2 bases and J 14 bases, leaving 15 bases between the germline ends. CDR1 is MNHNS, CDR2 SASEGT, per germline. In nucleotides, the CDR3 is TGTGCCAGCAGTGAACCCCCGGGACATCCGACCTTC. Translating gives CASSEPPGHPTF.

This clone was counted between two and nine times. CDR3 sequence: CASMASVNTEAFF. In nucleotides, the CDR3 is TGCGCCAGCATGGCTTCAGTGAACACTGAAGCTTTCTTT. V and J are TRBV10-2 and TRBJ1-1; D is undetermined. V lost 7 bases and J 0 bases, leaving 9 bases between the germline ends. Germline lookup yields CDR1 WSHSY and CDR2 SAAADI. The CDR3 contains 13 residues.

The rearrangement links TRBV11-2 to TRBJ2-1; TRBD2 aligns across 10 bases. The CDR3 has 14 amino acids. Germline lookup yields CDR1 SGHAT and CDR2 FQNNGV. V was clipped by 5 bases and J by 4 bases; unmatched bases: 2. Here the CDR3 DNA reads TGTGCCAGCAGCCCACTAGCGGGATACAATGAGCAGTTCTTC. As protein: CASSPLAGYNEQFF.